Listed below are T cell receptor beta chains from one sample, sequenced in a study of beta chain features in type 1 diabetes. Only in-frame clones appear in the TCRdb table, and some are missing; sequencing was by immunoSEQ multiplex PCR. This table has under 800,000 clones, 15% appearing once. The specimen sequenced was naive CD4+ T cells from blood. These receptor sequences come from a man aged 18 to 35 in good health. Both conserved end residues are part of each CDR3. Fields, in order: J gene, clone size, V gene, D gene, CDR3 protein, CDR3 DNA. D genes are given only for firm matches. Not every row has a clone size; where given, it reads once, few, many or a size class.

>TRBJ1-4|-|TRBV29-1|-
CSVAGSHYEKLFF
TGCAGCGTGGCCGGGTCCCACTATGAAAAACTGTTTTTT
>TRBJ2-1|-|TRBV7-9|-
CASSRQLKGSYNEQFF
TGTGCCAGCAGCAGACAGCTCAAGGGCTCCTACAATGAGCAGTTCTTC
>TRBJ2-1|-|TRBV5-1|TRBD2
CASRVSGSHEQFF
TGCGCCAGCAGGGTTAGCGGGAGCCATGAGCAGTTCTTC
>TRBJ2-1|-|TRBV4-1|-
CASSHDRYNEQFF
TGCGCCAGCAGCCATGACCGTTACAATGAGCAGTTCTTC
>TRBJ2-1|few|TRBV4-3|-
CASSQDLQWGGPPLKFF
TGCGCCAGCAGCCAAGATCTTCAATGGGGGGGGCCTCCCCTTAAGTTCTTC
>TRBJ2-3|-|TRBV5-4|-
CASSLALAQSTDTQYF
TGTGCCAGCAGCTTGGCGCTAGCGCAGAGCACAGATACGCAGTATTTT
>TRBJ2-1|-|TRBV5-1|-
CASSFVGVRNEQFF
TGCGCCAGCAGCTTTGTGGGGGTACGGAATGAGCAGTTCTTC
>TRBJ2-7|-|TRBV5-6|TRBD1
CASSLTGGTYEQYF
TGTGCCAGCAGCTTGACAGGGGGGACCTACGAGCAGTACTTC
>TRBJ2-1|-|TRBV12-5|-
CASGFKASWEDNEQFF
TGTGCTAGTGGTTTCAAGGCTAGCTGGGAAGACAATGAGCAGTTCTTC
>TRBJ1-2|few|TRBV28|-
CASSLSAINYGYTF
TGTGCCAGCAGTTTAAGCGCCATCAACTATGGCTACACCTTC
>TRBJ2-7|-|TRBV28|-
CASSKLAYEQYF
TGTGCCAGCAGTAAGCTCGCCTACGAGCAGTACTTC
>TRBJ2-6|-|TRBV5-1|-
CASSPKQGSGGIGRANVLTF
TGCGCCAGCAGCCCCAAACAGGGCTCGGGAGGTATCGGTAGGGCCAACGTCCTGACTTTC
>TRBJ2-7|-|TRBV5-4|TRBD1
CASTLRDSAYEQYF
TGTGCCAGCACCCTCCGGGACAGCGCCTACGAGCAGTACTTC
>TRBJ1-5|-|TRBV7-2|-
CASSGGGAQPQHF
TGTGCCAGCAGCGGCGGAGGGGCTCAGCCCCAGCATTTT
>TRBJ1-2|few|TRBV28|TRBD1
CASSLGAQGNYGYTF
TGTGCCAGCAGTTTAGGGGCACAGGGGAACTATGGCTACACCTTC
>TRBJ1-6|few|TRBV18|-
CASSPRSREATNSPLHF
TGTGCCAGCTCACCAAGAAGTCGTGAGGCTACTAATTCACCCCTCCACTTT
>TRBJ1-2|few|TRBV6-1|-
CASRSTGWDYGYTF
TGTGCCAGCAGATCAACAGGATGGGACTATGGCTACACCTTC
>TRBJ2-5|-|TRBV27|TRBD2
CASSLSTSGGSQYF
TGTGCCAGCAGTTTGTCGACTAGCGGGGGTTCCCAGTACTTC
>TRBJ1-2|-|TRBV4-1|-
CASSQGSGQLYGYTF
TGCGCCAGCAGCCAAGGATCCGGACAGCTCTATGGCTACACCTTC
>TRBJ1-2|-|TRBV7-2|-
CASSLVAGLYGYTF
TGTGCCAGCAGCTTAGTAGCAGGACTCTATGGCTACACCTTC
>TRBJ2-3|-|TRBV19|TRBD2
CASNRAGGTDTQYF
TGTGCCAGTAACCGAGCGGGGGGCACAGATACGCAGTATTTT
>TRBJ2-5|-|TRBV5-1|-
CASSSRERETQYF
TGCGCCAGCAGCTCCCGGGAACGGGAGACCCAGTACTTC
>TRBJ1-3|few|TRBV5-7|-
CASSLEGAIYF
TGTGCCAGCAGCTTGGAGGGGGCCATATATTTT
>TRBJ1-1|few|TRBV28|-
CASSPTLRRSGMNTEAFF
TGTGCCAGCAGTCCTACTCTTCGAAGATCAGGGATGAACACTGAAGCTTTCTTT
>TRBJ1-2|few|TRBV7-9|TRBD1
CASSRQGRGYGYTF
TGTGCCAGCAGCCGACAGGGGCGAGGCTATGGCTACACCTTC
>TRBJ1-5|-|TRBV28|-
CASSSVIQHF
TGTGCCAGCAGTTCGGTAATCCAGCATTTT
>TRBJ2-1|-|TRBV7-6|-
CASSSYDRDNEQFF
TGTGCCAGCAGCTCTTACGACAGAGACAATGAGCAGTTCTTC